The clone carrying this TCR beta chain was recorded once. Its antigen is still unknown. The stimulus was an HIV-1 Gag 15-mer peptide pool, about 1 ug/peptide/mL. Sorted nonresponding memory CD4+ T cells were CD40L-negative, CD69-negative, CD45RO-high. Germline V lookup: CDR1 SGHAT, CDR2 FQNNGV. V lost 5 bases and J lost 9; bases outside the gene matches: 13. CDR3 length: 16 amino acids. This specimen belongs to a study of persistence of HIV-infected CD4 T cells. Study results and caveats: Antigen-responding cells were enriched for degenerate expanded CDR3beta sequences.

The immunoSEQ assay was version 4, run in survey mode. Genomic DNA was diluted to around 9.3 ng/uL, up to roughly 1 ug per sample. Libraries were prepared by immunoSEQ multiplex PCR; TCRdb keeps only in-frame clonotypes and omits some of them. The table records about 40,000 clones, roughly 74% of them present only once. The sample was CD4+ T cells sorted from PBMCs after approximately 20-hour stimulation, taken from a patient who received antiretroviral therapy. The chain carries TRBV11-2 and TRBJ1-6; 7 bases align to TRBD1. This sequence was found in an adult man with HIV who was CMV-seropositive. The CDR3 sequence: CASSPDRAFTRSPLHF. The DNA of the CDR3 is TGTGCCAGCAGCCCTGACAGGGCGTTTACTCGTTCACCCCTCCACTTT.